The sequence of this TCR beta chain was determined in a study of neoadjuvant nivolumab and ipilimumab in lung cancer. This clone was seen a few times. The CDR3 covers 17 residues. Trimming stripped 4 bases from V and 3 bases from J, with 22 bases between. CDR1 and CDR2 from the germline V gene are SGHKS and YYEKEE (reference sequence). Assay used: immunoSEQ multiplex PCR; TCRdb lists only in-frame clones, some missing. The data contain 25,000 to 30,000 clones, about 85% of them singletons. The input for sequencing was peripheral blood, taken before neoadjuvant nivolumab, alone or with ipilimumab. The sequence was collected from an adult with non-small cell lung cancer. The rearrangement joins TRBV5-5 to TRBJ1-1, with a weak D call TRBD1 (6 bases). The CDR3 sequence: CASSPLGRGRGYTEAFF. CDR3 coding DNA: TGTGCCAGCAGCCCCCTGGGCAGGGGCAGGGGATACACTGAAGCTTTCTTT.